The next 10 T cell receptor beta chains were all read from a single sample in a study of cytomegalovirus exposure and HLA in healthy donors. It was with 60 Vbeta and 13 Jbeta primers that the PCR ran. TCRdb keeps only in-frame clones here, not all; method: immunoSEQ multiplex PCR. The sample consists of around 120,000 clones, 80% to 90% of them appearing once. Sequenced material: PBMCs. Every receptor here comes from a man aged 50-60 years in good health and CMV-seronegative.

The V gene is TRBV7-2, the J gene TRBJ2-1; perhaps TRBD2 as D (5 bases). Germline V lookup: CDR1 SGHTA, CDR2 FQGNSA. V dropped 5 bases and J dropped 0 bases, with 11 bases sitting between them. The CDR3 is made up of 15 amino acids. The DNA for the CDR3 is TGTGCCAGCAGCGAAAGCGGAGCCTCCTACAATGAGCAGTTCTTC. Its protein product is CASSESGASYNEQFF.

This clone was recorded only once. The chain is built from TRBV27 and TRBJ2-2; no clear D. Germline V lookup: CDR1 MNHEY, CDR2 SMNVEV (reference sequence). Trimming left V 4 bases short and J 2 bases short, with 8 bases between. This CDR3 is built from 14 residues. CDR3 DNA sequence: TGTGCCAGCAGTTCAATCCCAAACACCGGGGAGCTGTTTTTT. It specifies CASSSIPNTGELFF.

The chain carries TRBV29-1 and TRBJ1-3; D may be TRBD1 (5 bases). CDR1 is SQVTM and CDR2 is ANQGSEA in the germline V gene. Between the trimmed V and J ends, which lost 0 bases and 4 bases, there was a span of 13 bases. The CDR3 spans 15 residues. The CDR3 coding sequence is TGCAGCGTTGAAGATTGTAGACAGCTAGGAAACACCATATATTTT. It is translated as CSVEDCRQLGNTIYF.

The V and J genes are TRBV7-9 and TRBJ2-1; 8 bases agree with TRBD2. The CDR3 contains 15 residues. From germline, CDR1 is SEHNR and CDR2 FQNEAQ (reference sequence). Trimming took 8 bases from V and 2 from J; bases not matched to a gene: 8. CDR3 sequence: CASQEAGGPYNEQFF. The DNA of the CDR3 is TGTGCCAGCCAGGAGGCGGGGGGCCCCTACAATGAGCAGTTCTTC.

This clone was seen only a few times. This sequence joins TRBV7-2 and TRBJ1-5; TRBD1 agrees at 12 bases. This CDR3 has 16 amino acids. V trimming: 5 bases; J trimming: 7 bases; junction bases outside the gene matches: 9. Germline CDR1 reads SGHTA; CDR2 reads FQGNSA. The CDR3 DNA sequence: TGTGCCAGCAGCCAACACGGGACAGGGGGCGAGCAGCCCCAGCATTTT. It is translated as CASSQHGTGGEQPQHF.

The CDR3 DNA is TGTGCCACCAGCAGAGATCAGGACTATCGGAGGGAGCAGTACTTC. It encodes CATSRDQDYRREQYF. The chain employs TRBV15 and TRBJ2-7; the D gene is possibly TRBD2 (6 bases). V gave up 0 bases and J gave up 7 bases, with 16 bases separating them. Germline V gene lookup returns CDR1 LNHNV and CDR2 YYDKDF (reference sequence). This CDR3 region has 15 residues.

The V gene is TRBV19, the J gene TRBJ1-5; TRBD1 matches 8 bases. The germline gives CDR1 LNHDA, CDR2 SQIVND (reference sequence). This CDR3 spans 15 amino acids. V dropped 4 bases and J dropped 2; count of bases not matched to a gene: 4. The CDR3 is CASSKDRVGNQPQHF. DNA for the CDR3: TGTGCCAGTAGTAAGGACAGGGTTGGCAATCAGCCCCAGCATTTT.

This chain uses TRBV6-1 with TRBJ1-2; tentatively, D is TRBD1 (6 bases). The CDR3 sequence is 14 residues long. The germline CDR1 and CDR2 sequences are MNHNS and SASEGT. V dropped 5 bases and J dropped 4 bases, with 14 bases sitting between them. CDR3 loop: CASSSGQKFYGYTF. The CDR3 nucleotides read TGTGCCAGCAGTAGCGGACAGAAGTTCTATGGCTACACCTTC.

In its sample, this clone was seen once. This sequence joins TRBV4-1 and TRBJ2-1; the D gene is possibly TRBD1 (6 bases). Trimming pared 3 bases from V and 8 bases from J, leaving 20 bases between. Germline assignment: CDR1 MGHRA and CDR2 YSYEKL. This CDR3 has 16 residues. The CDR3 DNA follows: TGCGCCAGCAGCCATCGCCGGGACACTCCCTTACATGAGCAGTTCTTC. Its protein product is CASSHRRDTPLHEQFF.

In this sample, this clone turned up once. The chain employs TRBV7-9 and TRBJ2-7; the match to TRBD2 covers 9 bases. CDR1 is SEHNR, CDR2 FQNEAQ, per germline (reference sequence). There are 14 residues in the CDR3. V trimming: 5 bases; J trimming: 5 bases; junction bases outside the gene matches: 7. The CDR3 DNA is TGTGCCAGCAGCGCGGGAGGGAGTTTCGACGAGCAGTACTTC. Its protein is CASSAGGSFDEQYF.